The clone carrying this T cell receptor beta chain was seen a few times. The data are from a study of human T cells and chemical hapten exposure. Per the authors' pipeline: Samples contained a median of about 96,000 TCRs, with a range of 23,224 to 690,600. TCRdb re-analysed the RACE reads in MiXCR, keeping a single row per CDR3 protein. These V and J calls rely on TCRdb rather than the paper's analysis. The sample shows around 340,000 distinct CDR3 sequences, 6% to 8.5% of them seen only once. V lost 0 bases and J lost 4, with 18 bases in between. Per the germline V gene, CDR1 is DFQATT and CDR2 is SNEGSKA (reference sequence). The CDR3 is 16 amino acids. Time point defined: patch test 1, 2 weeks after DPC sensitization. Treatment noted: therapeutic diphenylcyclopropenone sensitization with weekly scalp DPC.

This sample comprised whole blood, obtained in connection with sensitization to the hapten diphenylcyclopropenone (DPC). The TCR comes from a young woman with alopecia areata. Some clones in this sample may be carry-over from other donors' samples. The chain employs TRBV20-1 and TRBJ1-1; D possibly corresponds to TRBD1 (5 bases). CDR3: CSARDQGRARTTEAFF. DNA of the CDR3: TGCAGTGCTAGAGATCAGGGTCGTGCGCGGACCACTGAAGCTTTCTTT.